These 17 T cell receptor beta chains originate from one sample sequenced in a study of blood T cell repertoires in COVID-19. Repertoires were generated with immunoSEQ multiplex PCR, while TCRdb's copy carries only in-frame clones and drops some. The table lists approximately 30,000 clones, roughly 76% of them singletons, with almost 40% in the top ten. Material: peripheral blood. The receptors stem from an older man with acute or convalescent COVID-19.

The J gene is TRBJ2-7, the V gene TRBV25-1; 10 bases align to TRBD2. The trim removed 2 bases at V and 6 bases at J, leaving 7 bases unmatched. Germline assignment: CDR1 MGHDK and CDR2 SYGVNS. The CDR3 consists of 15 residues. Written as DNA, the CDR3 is TGTGCCAGCAGTGAACATAGCGGGAGGACTGGCGAGCAGTACTTC. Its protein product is CASSEHSGRTGEQYF.

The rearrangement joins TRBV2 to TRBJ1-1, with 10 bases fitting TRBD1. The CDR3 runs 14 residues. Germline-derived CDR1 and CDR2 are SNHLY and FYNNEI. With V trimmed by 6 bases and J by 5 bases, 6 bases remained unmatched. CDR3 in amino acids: CASRDRGLGTEAFF. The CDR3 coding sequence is TGTGCCAGCAGAGACAGGGGGCTAGGAACTGAAGCTTTCTTT.

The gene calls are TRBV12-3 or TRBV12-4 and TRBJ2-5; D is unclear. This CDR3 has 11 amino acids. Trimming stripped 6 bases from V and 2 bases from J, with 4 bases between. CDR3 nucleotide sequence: TGTGCCAGCAGCCAACAAGAGACCCAGTACTTC. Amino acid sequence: CASSQQETQYF.

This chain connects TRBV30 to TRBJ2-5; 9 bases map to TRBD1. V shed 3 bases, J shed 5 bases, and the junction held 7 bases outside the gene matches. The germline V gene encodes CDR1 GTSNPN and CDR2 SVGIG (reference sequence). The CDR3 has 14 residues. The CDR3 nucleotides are TGTGCCTGGAGCCGGGACAGGGCCACCGAGACCCAGTACTTC. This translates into CAWSRDRATETQYF.

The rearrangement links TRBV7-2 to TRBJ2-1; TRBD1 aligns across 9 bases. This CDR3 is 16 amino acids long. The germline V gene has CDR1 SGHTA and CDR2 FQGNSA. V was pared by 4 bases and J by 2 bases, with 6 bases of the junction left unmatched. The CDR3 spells CASSSPGTGPYNEQFF. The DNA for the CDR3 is TGTGCCAGCAGCTCACCCGGGACAGGGCCCTACAATGAGCAGTTCTTC.

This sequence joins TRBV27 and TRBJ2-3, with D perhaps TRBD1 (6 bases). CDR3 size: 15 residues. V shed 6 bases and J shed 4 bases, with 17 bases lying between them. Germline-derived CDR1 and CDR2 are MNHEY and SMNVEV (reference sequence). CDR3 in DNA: TGTGCCAGCAGACCGGGACATGGATGGGCAGATACGCAGTATTTT. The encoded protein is CASRPGHGWADTQYF.

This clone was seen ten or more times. The CDR3 nucleotides are TGTGCCAGCAGCTTGCGACAGGGTTTGAGCAATCAGCCCCAGCATTTT. Translating gives CASSLRQGLSNQPQHF. This chain uses TRBV5-8 with TRBJ1-5; 7 bases fit TRBD1. The CDR3 contains 16 residues. Looked up from germline, CDR1 is SGHTS and CDR2 is YDEGEE. Trimming cost V 1 base and J 1 base; bases outside gene matches: 5.

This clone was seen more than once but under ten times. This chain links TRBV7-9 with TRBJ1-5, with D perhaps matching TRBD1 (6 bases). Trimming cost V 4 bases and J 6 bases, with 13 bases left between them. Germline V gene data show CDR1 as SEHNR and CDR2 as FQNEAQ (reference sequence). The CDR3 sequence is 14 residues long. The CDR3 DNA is TGTGCCAGCAGCTCGCAGGGAGGGGGTCAGCCCCAGCATTTT. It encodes CASSSQGGGQPQHF.

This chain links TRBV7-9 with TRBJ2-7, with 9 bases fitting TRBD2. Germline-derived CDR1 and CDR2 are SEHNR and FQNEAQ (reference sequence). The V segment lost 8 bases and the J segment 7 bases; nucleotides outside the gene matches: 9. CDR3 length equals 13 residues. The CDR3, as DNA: TGTGCCAGCTGTCGAGACCTAGCGGGAGAGCAGTACTTC. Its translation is CASCRDLAGEQYF.

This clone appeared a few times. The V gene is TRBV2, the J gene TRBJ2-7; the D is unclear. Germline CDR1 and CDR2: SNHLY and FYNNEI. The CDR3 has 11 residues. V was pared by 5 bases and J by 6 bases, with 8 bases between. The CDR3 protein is CASSLTIEQYF. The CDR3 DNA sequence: TGTGCCAGCAGTTTGACAATCGAGCAGTACTTC.

The CDR3 DNA reads as TGTGCCAGCAGTATAGCGGGGGGCAAACCAAGCACAGATACGCAGTATTTT. Protein product: CASSIAGGKPSTDTQYF. The chain joins TRBV3-1 (or the pseudogene TRBV3-2) to TRBJ2-3; 10 bases map to TRBD2. Trimming at V came to 6 bases and at J to 0 bases, leaving 9 bases not matched to a gene. Germline-derived CDR1 and CDR2 are LGHDT and YNNKEL (reference sequence). The CDR3 has 17 amino acids.

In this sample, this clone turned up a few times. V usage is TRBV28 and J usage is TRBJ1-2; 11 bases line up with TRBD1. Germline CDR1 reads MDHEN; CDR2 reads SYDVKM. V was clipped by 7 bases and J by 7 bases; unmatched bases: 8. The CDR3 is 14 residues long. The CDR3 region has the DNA TGTGCCAGCATTAATGGACAGGGGGCTGGTGGCTACACCTTC. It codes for CASINGQGAGGYTF.

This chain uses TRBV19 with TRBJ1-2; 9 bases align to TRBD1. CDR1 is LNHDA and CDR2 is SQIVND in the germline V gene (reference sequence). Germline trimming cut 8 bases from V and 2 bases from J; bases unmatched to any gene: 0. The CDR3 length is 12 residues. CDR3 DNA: TGTGCCAGTGGGACAGGGAACTATGGCTACACCTTC. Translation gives CASGTGNYGYTF. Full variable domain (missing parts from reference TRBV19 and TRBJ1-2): DGGITQSPKYLFRKEGQNVTLSCEQNLNHDAMYWYRQDPGQGLRLIYYSQIVNDFQKGDIAEGYSVSREKKESFPLTVTSAQKNPTAFYLCASGTGNYGYTFGSGTRLTVV.

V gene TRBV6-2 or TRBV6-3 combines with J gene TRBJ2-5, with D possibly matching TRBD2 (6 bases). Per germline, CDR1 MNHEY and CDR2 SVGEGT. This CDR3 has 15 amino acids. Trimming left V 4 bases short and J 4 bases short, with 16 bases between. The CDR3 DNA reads TGTGCCAGCAGTTCATCGGGGGAAGCGGCAGAGACCCAGTACTTC. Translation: CASSSSGEAAETQYF.

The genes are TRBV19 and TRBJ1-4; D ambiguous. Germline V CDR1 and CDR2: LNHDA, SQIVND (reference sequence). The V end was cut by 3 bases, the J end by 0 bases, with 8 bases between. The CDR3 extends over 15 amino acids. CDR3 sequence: CASSIGGATNEKLFF. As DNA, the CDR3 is TGTGCCAGTAGTATCGGAGGTGCAACTAATGAAAAACTGTTTTTT.

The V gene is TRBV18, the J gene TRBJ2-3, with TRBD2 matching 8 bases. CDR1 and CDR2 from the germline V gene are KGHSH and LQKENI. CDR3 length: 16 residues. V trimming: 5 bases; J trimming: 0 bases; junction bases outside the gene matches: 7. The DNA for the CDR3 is TGTGCCAGCTCAAACTTGGCTAGCGGGAGCACAGATACGCAGTATTTT. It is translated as CASSNLASGSTDTQYF.

The CDR3 DNA follows: TGTGCCAGCAGTTACGGGGGGAGCGGGCAGACCCAGTACTTC. It specifies CASSYGGSGQTQYF. This chain connects TRBV6-5 to TRBJ2-5, with a weak D call TRBD2 (6 bases). V shed 2 bases and J shed 6 bases, with 13 bases lying between them. Germline lookup yields CDR1 MNHEY and CDR2 SVGAGI. CDR3 length: 14 amino acids.